This T cell receptor beta chain originates from a study of Ad26.COV2.S vaccination and SARS-CoV-2 variants. Study overall: Dosing was one shot or two shots 56 days apart.

Treatment reported: some 20 received Ad26.COV2.S at low or high dose, single or two shots; 5 received placebo; per-sample allocation not given. All samples were drawn on day 63, counting from the first vaccine or placebo injection. In the vaccine, an Ad26 vector expressed the SARS-CoV-2 spike of the Wuhan strain. Trimming removed 0 bases from V and 5 bases from J, with 6 bases in between. The length of the CDR3 is 13 residues. Germline V gene lookup returns CDR1 SGHNT and CDR2 YYREEE (reference sequence). Study results and limitations: TCR breadth and depth estimates may have understated total T cell responses. Participants in the vaccine arm had higher spike-specific TCR breadth; placebo recipients had lower.

This clone was seen just once. Its antigen is still unknown. TCRdb's copy holds only in-frame clones and misses some; the assay was immunoSEQ multiplex PCR. The data hold around 380,000 clones, with about 85% observed a single time. The rearrangement uses TRBV5-4 and TRBJ2-1; D gene ambiguous. The TCR originated in a person between 18 and 65 years old who received the Ad26.COV2.S COVID-19 vaccine or a placebo. This material consisted of peripheral blood, taken in a trial of Ad26.COV2.S vaccine versus placebo. CDR3: CASSLESHNEQFF. CDR3 nucleotide sequence: TGTGCCAGCAGCTTGGAATCCCACAATGAGCAGTTCTTC. Filled out from reference TRBV5-4 and TRBJ2-1, the complete variable domain reads ETGVTQSPTHLIKTRGQQVTLRCSSQSGHNTVSWYQQALGQGPQFIFQYYREEENGRGNFPPRFSGLQFPNYSSELNVNALELDDSALYLCASSLESHNEQFFGPGTRLTVL.